This TCR beta chain was recovered during a study of PD-L1 blockade in urothelial cancer (dated by TCRdb to 2016 to 2017). Looking at the study overall: All patients started therapy around 2014 and received atezolizumab 1,200 mg intravenously every 3 weeks. About 90% of the roughly 29 patients were males with bladder-origin urothelial cancer, and about 60% of the roughly 29 reported a prior smoking history. An ECOG performance status of 0 or 1 was recorded for the patients, and 0 to 3 prior chemotherapy regimens had been received by the patients. Progression-free survival longer than 6 months counted as durable clinical benefit, and TCR features were additionally tested against both progression-free and overall survival. Blood samples were analyzed at two time points: 3 weeks after treatment start (second dose) and 6 weeks after treatment start. A median of 141,255 T cells and around 81,000 unique TCRs was obtained from blood samples, and a median clonality of roughly 0.082 was observed. Pretreatment tumor samples and matched peripheral blood, collected serially before and after atezolizumab treatment, underwent TCR sequencing. Durable clinical benefit was achieved by nine patients but not by the remaining 20. In the same patients, pretreatment tumors underwent whole exome sequencing and RNA sequencing in addition to TCR sequencing. The study, an exploratory multi-omic analysis, examined somatic, immune and clinical correlates of response to PD-L1 blockade with atezolizumab in urothelial cancer. Approximately 30 patients had pretreatment blood TCR-seq, about 24 had at least one posttreatment blood collection, and about 24 had tumor TCR-seq. Results the study describes overall, beyond this receptor: Because of the small sample size (n ≈ 30) and the many exploratory analyses performed, the results are intended to be regarded as hypothesis-generating. Among patients with durable benefit, tumor-associated TCR clones showed greater expansion in peripheral blood 3 weeks after treatment started (n ≈ 23, p = 0.022). A pretreatment peripheral blood TCR clonality below the median was linked to improved progression-free and overall survival.

Note on this clone: The target of this receptor is not known. No base-level quality is on record; no much larger clone is a single base apart.

For this chain, trimming is 6 bases at the V end and 5 bases at the J end, and the number of junction bases without a gene match is 9. The germline V gene specifies MDHEN as CDR1 and SYDVKM as CDR2. Measured from the cysteine to the phenylalanine, the CDR3 is 14 residues long. The CDR3 DNA has 42 bases and is translated from base 1. What this sample's time point label stands for: peripheral blood 6 weeks after treatment start. A total of roughly 31 patients with locally advanced or metastatic urothelial carcinoma, treated at Memorial Sloan Kettering on a trial protocol, made up the cohort. Peripheral blood mononuclear cells were collected pretreatment and during treatment, with between 1 and 8 total time points per patient. The Qiagen DNeasy Blood extraction kit was used to purify genomic DNA from total PBMCs and tumor samples. PBMCs were collected pretreatment and during treatment and were isolated and stored as previously described.

Synthetic TCR analog templates were spiked into each PCR to estimate absolute template abundance from read counts. TCRbeta CDR3 regions were amplified from genomic DNA with bias-controlled V and J gene primers using the immunoSEQ assay. Rearranged TCRbeta segments were sequenced at approximately 20X coverage. Turning to the authors' computational methods: Sequencing errors were corrected by clustering and CDR3s were annotated against IMGT to assign V, D and J genes. Downstream analyses used only productive TCRbeta rearrangements and left out out-of-frame or stop-codon sequences. To compute clonality, Shannon entropy was normalized by the log of the number of unique productive sequences and then subtracted from one. Clones differing between time points or between blood and tumor were identified by Fisher's exact test with Benjamini-Hochberg correction at adjusted p below 0.01. TCRdb mirrors the immuneACCESS table, restricted to in-frame sequences. Some clones are absent from its copies; in checked studies, under half trace to an unresolved V gene, and the reason for the others is unknown. V and J calls and clone size are given by that table; D and trimming were obtained from the DNA. Recorded for this sample are just under 45,000 clones; 80% to 90% of them occurred a single time. Roughly 15% of the sample is held by the ten biggest clonotypes.

This receptor was taken from a man in his 60s with urothelial cancer. The sequencing here drew on PBMCs, taken around atezolizumab (anti-PD-L1) treatment. The chain couples TRBV28 to TRBJ2-5, with TRBD2 matching 7 junction bases. The base sequence is TGTGCCAGCAGGAACGGGGGGTGGGGGGAGACCCAGTACTTC. It specifies CASRNGGWGETQYF.